This T cell receptor (beta chain) stems from a study of T cells in Graves' hyperthyroidism and ophthalmopathy. Study context: The blood sample was taken at first diagnosis, before treatment began. General observations from the study: The majority of expanded thyroid clonotypes above 0.001 also appeared in blood. The authors' 13 V-J model separated ophthalmopathy from stable hyperthyroidism.

The TCR beta CDR3 regions underwent amplification using RNA transcripts as the source. In the first-round RT-PCR of the TCR CDR3, the HTBI primer set was used. TCRdb independently ran MiXCR on the multiplex PCR reads; one entry per CDR3 protein. The top ten hold 7.1% of the sample, which has about 600,000 distinct CDR3 sequences, 12% to 15% seen once. This clonotype was seen many times. The antigen is not known. Diagnoses rested on clinical symptoms, serum thyroxine and TRAb, thyroid ultrasound and orbital computed tomography. The sequence derives from a woman between 18 and 29 years old with Graves' ophthalmopathy. The material sequenced was blood.

This CDR3 is CASSPDRDEQYF. The CDR3 region has the DNA TGTGCCAGCTCACCGGACAGGGACGAGCAGTACTTC. V and J are TRBV18 and TRBJ2-7; 8 positions agree with TRBD1. V dropped 3 bases and J dropped 5; count of bases not matched to a gene: 0. The CDR3 runs 12 residues. Looked up from germline, CDR1 is KGHSH and CDR2 is LQKENI.